This is a list of T cell receptor beta chains from one sample in a study of response to subunit inactivated influenza vaccine. TCRdb fed the RT-PCR reads into MiXCR, producing one record per CDR3 protein. The sample has some 550,000 distinct CDR3 sequences; around 21% are singletons. This same sample was also part of a study on T cells expressing NK-cell markers.

The sample in question was CD4+ T cells sorted from PBMCs, obtained about 11 days after vaccination. These receptors were taken from a man aged 50 to 60 who received an inactivated influenza vaccine. Both conserved end residues are part of each CDR3. The order of the fields is J gene, clone size, D gene, V gene, CDR3 DNA, CDR3 protein. D genes are given only for firm matches. Size values are once, few and many counts, or a class for expanded clones, and some rows have none.

TRBJ2-3,few,TRBD1,TRBV5-5,TGTGCCAGCAGCACGGACAGGAACCGAGGAGATACGCAGTATTTT,CASSTDRNRGDTQYF
TRBJ2-4,few,-,TRBV18,TGTGCCAGCTCACGTATCCCGGCTCAGGACATCAAAAACATTCAGTACTTC,CASSRIPAQDIKNIQYF
TRBJ1-5,few,-,TRBV3-1,TGTGCCAGCAGCCAGGACGACCGGCAGCCCCAGCATTTT,CASSQDDRQPQHF
TRBJ1-1,-,-,TRBV5-1,TGCGCCAGCAGCCCCGAGGGACATTGGAACACTGAAGCTTTCTTT,CASSPEGHWNTEAFF
TRBJ2-5,few,TRBD1,TRBV5-6,TGTGCCAGCAGCCCCCGGGACAGGAGGGAGACCCAGTACTTC,CASSPRDRRETQYF
TRBJ2-1,-,TRBD2,TRBV5-1,TGCGCCAGCAGCTTACGGACTAGCGGGGGGGCCAATGAGCAGTTCTTC,CASSLRTSGGANEQFF
TRBJ2-7,-,TRBD2,TRBV20-1,TGCAGTGCTAGAATGAGGGAGGGATTCCACCCCGAGCAGTACTTC,CSARMREGFHPEQYF
TRBJ1-5,many,-,TRBV10-3,TGTGCCATCCGGGCCGTACATGGACAGCCCCAGCATTTT,CAIRAVHGQPQHF
TRBJ1-3,-,-,TRBV12-3/TRBV12-4,TGTGCCAGCAGTTTATTAGTGACTAACACCATATATTTT,CASSLLVTNTIYF
TRBJ2-7,-,TRBD2,TRBV2,TGTGCCAGTAGGATAGCGGGAGGGTCCTACGAGCAGTACTTC,CASRIAGGSYEQYF
TRBJ1-2,-,-,TRBV12-3/TRBV12-4,TGTGCCAGCAGTTTAAGTGGGTGGGGCTACACCTTC,CASSLSGWGYTF
TRBJ2-1,many,-,TRBV12-3/TRBV12-4,TGTGCCAGCAGATATGACGAGGGTGAGCAGTTCTTC,CASRYDEGEQFF
TRBJ2-1,-,TRBD2,TRBV30,TGTGCCTGGAGTGTAAACCGGGAGGACCATGAGCAGTTCTTC,CAWSVNREDHEQFF
TRBJ2-5,-,-,TRBV2,TGTGCCAGCAGTGAAGGCGGTCGGGCGACCCAGTACTTC,CASSEGGRATQYF
TRBJ2-7,many,TRBD1,TRBV7-2,TGTGCCAGCAAAAAGGACAGGCTCTCCTACGAGCAGTACTTC,CASKKDRLSYEQYF
TRBJ2-3,few,-,TRBV20-1,TGCAGTGCTAGAGAAATGGCGGAATATACGCAGTATTTT,CSAREMAEYTQYF
TRBJ2-3,few,-,TRBV12-3/TRBV12-4,TGTGCCAGCATCGATGACTCTAGCACAGATACGCAGTATTTT,CASIDDSSTDTQYF
TRBJ1-3,many,TRBD1,TRBV7-9,TGTGCCAGCAGCTCGGACAGGGCTGGAAACACCATATATTTT,CASSSDRAGNTIYF
TRBJ2-1,-,TRBD1,TRBV28,TGTGCCAGCAGTGCCAACAGGGGGCGCACCTACAATGAGCAGTTCTTC,CASSANRGRTYNEQFF
TRBJ2-2,-,TRBD2,TRBV2,TGTGCCAGCAGTGAAACGACTAGCTCAGCGAGCACCGGGGAGCTGTTTTTT,CASSETTSSASTGELFF
TRBJ2-7,few,TRBD2,TRBV12-3/TRBV12-4,TGTGCCAGCAGTTTAGCAGCTAGCGGGAATGGCGAGCAGTACTTC,CASSLAASGNGEQYF
TRBJ2-5,-,-,TRBV7-3,TGTGCCAGCAGCTTAGGGGGACTCGGGCAAGAGACCCAGTACTTC,CASSLGGLGQETQYF
TRBJ1-1,-,-,TRBV7-8,TGTGCCAGCAGCTTTAGGCCGAGGGGCCGGCGCACTGAAGCTTTCTTT,CASSFRPRGRRTEAFF
TRBJ2-1,-,-,TRBV12-3/TRBV12-4,TGTGCCAGCAAAAAGGGGGGGGGAGGATACAATGAGCAGTTCTTC,CASKKGGGGYNEQFF
TRBJ1-3,few,TRBD1,TRBV29-1,TGCAGCGTTCGAACCGGGACAGAAGTCTCTGGAAACACCATATATTTT,CSVRTGTEVSGNTIYF
TRBJ1-5,-,-,TRBV6-1,TGTGCCAGCAGGGCGAACAGCAATCAGCCCCAGCATTTT,CASRANSNQPQHF
TRBJ2-1,-,TRBD1,TRBV10-3,TGTGCCATCATGGGACAGGGTGACAATGAGCAGTTCTTC,CAIMGQGDNEQFF
TRBJ2-1,-,TRBD2,TRBV6-2/TRBV6-3,TGTGCCAGCAGTCACCCTCCCGGGAGGGCTTACAATGAGCAGTTCTTC,CASSHPPGRAYNEQFF
TRBJ2-3,many,-,TRBV30,TGTGCCTGGAGTGTAAAGGCAACGCAGTATTTT,CAWSVKATQYF
TRBJ1-3,-,TRBD1,TRBV7-3,TGTGCCAGCAGCTTAGAATCCGGCGGGACAGGGAACCGAAACACCATATATTTT,CASSLESGGTGNRNTIYF
TRBJ1-1,-,-,TRBV7-2,TGTGCCAGCAGCTTAGTCCCGCGGGGGAACACTGAAGCTTTCTTT,CASSLVPRGNTEAFF
TRBJ1-6,-,-,TRBV7-8,TGTGCCAGCAGCGAATTGGGGACAAATTACTCACCCCTCCACTTT,CASSELGTNYSPLHF
TRBJ1-4,few,TRBD1,TRBV5-6,TGTGCCAGCAGCAAAACAGGGGGCTCGTCTAATGAAAAACTGTTTTTT,CASSKTGGSSNEKLFF
TRBJ2-7,-,TRBD1,TRBV6-1,TGTGCCAGCGGCACAGGGGGTATCTACGAGCAGTACTTC,CASGTGGIYEQYF
TRBJ2-1,-,TRBD2,TRBV9,TGTGCCAGCAGCATCCGACTAGCGGCCAATGAGCAGTTCTTC,CASSIRLAANEQFF
TRBJ2-5,-,-,TRBV20-1,TGCAGTGCTAGTCCAGGGACGGTCCAAGAGACCCAGTACTTC,CSASPGTVQETQYF
TRBJ2-4,many,-,TRBV5-6,TGTGCCAGCAGCCTAGGGGCAGCCAAAAACATTCAGTACTTC,CASSLGAAKNIQYF
TRBJ2-5,-,-,TRBV15,TGTGCCACCAGCGTATCTCCCCCTCGGGGCGGACAAGAGACCCAGTACTTC,CATSVSPPRGGQETQYF
TRBJ2-5,few,TRBD2,TRBV7-2,TGTGCCAGCAGCTTAGTGGCGGGAGGGGTCCAAGAGACCCAGTACTTC,CASSLVAGGVQETQYF